The next 20 T cell receptor beta chains were all read from a single sample in a study of T-cell reconstitution after alpha-beta-depleted transplantation in children (dated by TCRdb to between 2015 and 2016). The library was produced with PCR. The run used an Illumina HiSeq 2500. Molecular barcoding was employed in the preparation of TCR libraries, with unique molecular identifiers being used to normalize TCRbeta repertoire quantification. TCRdb redid the processing of the public reads, applying fastp at Q25 and MiXCR, and retained in-frame beta chains. Rows are unified per CDR3 protein, each entry keeping the most common DNA and genes. The sample data list some 280,000 distinct CDR3 sequences, and 9.9% of these were observed just once. The ten largest make up around 9.1% of the sample. Specimen: PBMCs from the stem cell graft donor, collected from the stem cell graft. The receptors come from a human donor who donated a stem cell graft to a child with SCID.

The CDR3 bases are TGTGCCAGCACGCGGAATGCAGGGACAGGGAATTCACCCCTCCACTTT. As protein: CASTRNAGTGNSPLHF. The rearrangement uses TRBV12-3 or TRBV12-4 and TRBJ1-6, with 9 bases fitting TRBD1. The CDR3 is 16 residues long. The V segment lost 7 bases and the J segment 7 bases; nucleotides outside the gene matches: 11.

This clonotype has a count of ten or more. CDR3 region: CSAVQGRPGTGELFF. The CDR3 nucleotides read TGCAGCGCTGTTCAGGGGAGGCCGGGCACCGGGGAGCTGTTTTTT. The chain has TRBV29-1 and TRBJ2-2; D possibly matches TRBD1 or TRBD2 (6 bases each). V lost 7 bases, J lost 4 bases, and 19 bases lay in between. This CDR3 region has 15 residues. Germline lookup yields CDR1 SQVTM and CDR2 ANQGSEA.

The chain couples TRBV12-3 or TRBV12-4 to TRBJ2-1, with 13 bases matching TRBD2. The CDR3 extends over 15 amino acids. V shed 6 bases and J 9 bases; nucleotides not matched to a gene: 8. CDR3 residues: CASSKLAGGLSEQFF. DNA of the CDR3: TGTGCCAGCAGCAAACTAGCGGGGGGGCTCAGTGAGCAGTTCTTC.

This clonotype has just a few counts. The V call is TRBV9, the J call TRBJ2-2; D might be TRBD1 or TRBD2, each matching 5 bases. The CDR3 totals 14 residues. In germline, CDR1 is SGDLS, CDR2 YYNGEE. Trimming stripped 4 bases from V and 3 bases from J, with 10 bases between. CDR3 loop: CASSWDGDTGELFF. The CDR3, as DNA: TGTGCCAGCAGCTGGGACGGGGACACCGGGGAGCTGTTTTTT.

CDR3 protein: CASGTQSYEQYF. CDR3 coding DNA: TGTGCCAGCGGGACACAGTCCTACGAGCAGTACTTC. The chain combines TRBV6-5 with TRBJ2-7, with a possible D match to TRBD1 (6 bases). Germline loops: CDR1 MNHEY, CDR2 SVGAGI. With 8 bases removed from V and 1 base from J, the gap between germline ends came to 9 bases. The CDR3 is made up of 12 amino acids.

The table lists this clonotype with a few counts. The rearrangement links TRBV2 to TRBJ1-1, with D hard to call. Germline CDR1 is SNHLY and CDR2 is FYNNEI. CDR3 length equals 14 residues. Trimming stripped 0 bases from V and 2 bases from J, with 7 bases between. For the CDR3, the DNA is TGTGCCAGCAGTGAAGCGCTAATCAACACTGAAGCTTTCTTT. Translation gives CASSEALINTEAFF. The full variable domain, completed using reference TRBV2 and TRBJ1-1, is EPEVTQTPSHQVTQMGQEVILRCVPISNHLYFYWYRQILGQKVEFLVSFYNNEISEKSEIFDDQFSVERPDGSNFTLKIRSTKLEDSAMYFCASSEALINTEAFFGQGTRLTVV.

In this sample, this clonotype turned up a few times. The CDR3 DNA is TGCAGTGCTAGCAGTGTGGCAGGACCCTACGAGCAGTACTTC. Amino acids: CSASSVAGPYEQYF. The V call is TRBV20-1, the J call TRBJ2-7; the D is unclear. There are 14 residues in the CDR3. Trimming pared 3 bases from V and 2 bases from J, leaving 14 bases between. Per the germline V gene, CDR1 is DFQATT and CDR2 is SNEGSKA (reference sequence).

This chain links TRBV5-1 with TRBJ2-4; a weak D match, TRBD1 (6 bases). There are 15 residues in the CDR3. The V end lost 6 bases, the J end lost 0 bases, and 13 bases lay between the germline ends. The germline V gene encodes CDR1 SGHRS and CDR2 YFSETQ. Written as DNA, the CDR3 is TGCGCCAGCACCAGGGGTGAGATAGCCAAAAACATTCAGTACTTC. This gives the protein CASTRGEIAKNIQYF.

This clonotype was counted many times. This sequence joins TRBV7-8 and TRBJ2-1; a weak D match, TRBD2 (5 bases). Germline V lookup: CDR1 SGHVS, CDR2 FQNEAQ. V was trimmed by 5 bases and J by 5 bases, leaving 19 bases between them. The CDR3 contains 16 residues. CDR3 in amino acids: CASSPILGITDNEQFF. For the CDR3, the DNA is TGTGCCAGCAGCCCAATACTAGGGATAACGGACAATGAGCAGTTCTTC.

This clonotype appeared many times. This chain links TRBV25-1 with TRBJ2-7; D may correspond to TRBD1 or TRBD2 (5 bases each). Trimming left V 8 bases short and J 2 bases short, with 10 bases between. Germline CDR1 reads MGHDK; CDR2 reads SYGVNS. The length of the CDR3 is 12 residues. This CDR3 reads CASLRGAYEQYF. As DNA, the CDR3 is TGTGCCAGCCTCCGAGGGGCCTACGAGCAGTACTTC.

This clonotype was seen a handful of times. The chain combines TRBV27 with TRBJ1-6; the D gene is possibly TRBD1 (6 bases). V lost 8 bases, J lost 2 bases, and 10 bases lay in between. Germline CDR1 is MNHEY and CDR2 is SMNVEV (reference sequence). The CDR3 loop spans 14 amino acids. DNA of the CDR3: TGTGCCAGCTTAGGACAGCCCTATAATTCACCCCTCCACTTT. Encoded protein: CASLGQPYNSPLHF.

This clonotype was detected a few times. This chain uses TRBV20-1 with TRBJ2-7; TRBD2 agrees at 9 bases. The CDR3 runs to 15 residues. Germline V lookup: CDR1 DFQATT, CDR2 SNEGSKA (reference sequence). Unmatched junction bases numbered 8, after V lost 3 bases and J lost 2 bases. The CDR3 reads CSASVGASGAYEQYF. Here the CDR3 DNA reads TGCAGTGCTAGTGTCGGGGCTAGCGGGGCCTACGAGCAGTACTTC.

This chain uses TRBV7-2 with TRBJ2-2; a possible D gene is TRBD2 (5 bases). From germline, CDR1 is SGHTA and CDR2 FQGNSA. V lost 5 bases and J lost 8, with 18 bases in between. CDR3 length: 15 residues. The CDR3 reads CASSRGGLGFGELFF. In DNA, the CDR3 is TGTGCCAGCAGCCGCGGAGGACTTGGGTTTGGGGAGCTGTTTTTT. The full variable domain, with the rest looked up from reference TRBV7-2 and TRBJ2-2, is GAGVSQSPSNKVTEKGKDVELRCDPISGHTALYWYRQSLGQGLEFLIYFQGNSAPDKSGLPSDRFSAERTGGSVSTLTIQRTQQEDSAVYLCASSRGGLGFGELFFGEGSRLTVL.

The chain recombines TRBV3-1 with TRBJ2-1, with D perhaps matching TRBD2 (7 bases). CDR1 and CDR2 from the germline V gene are LGHDT and YNNKEL (reference sequence). The V gene lost 2 bases and the J gene lost 5 bases, with 13 bases spanning the gap. The CDR3 loop spans 15 amino acids. In DNA, the CDR3 is TGTGCCAGCAGCCAATTACGGGGGGCTAACAATGAGCAGTTCTTC. This sequence encodes CASSQLRGANNEQFF.

This clonotype was found a few times. The CDR3 bases are TGCGCCAGCAGCCCGCGGACAGGGGGCCAAGAGACCCAGTACTTC. This translates into CASSPRTGGQETQYF. The chain uses TRBV5-1 and TRBJ2-5; TRBD1 matches 10 bases. CDR3 length: 15 residues. Germline V gene sequence: CDR1 SGHRS, CDR2 YFSETQ. V was clipped by 4 bases and J by 1 base; unmatched bases: 4.

This clonotype has more than one count but fewer than ten. The chain combines TRBV20-1 with TRBJ1-2; perhaps TRBD1 as D (5 bases). The CDR3 has 14 residues. The V end was cut by 6 bases, the J end by 2 bases, with 16 bases between. Per the germline V gene, CDR1 is DFQATT and CDR2 is SNEGSKA (reference sequence). The CDR3 DNA follows: TGCAGTGCCCCCAAGCCCCGGGACAACTATGGCTACACCTTC. Its translation is CSAPKPRDNYGYTF.

A few counts support this clonotype. V usage is TRBV20-1 and J usage is TRBJ2-5, with TRBD1 matching 9 bases. The ends lost 3 bases at V and 5 bases at J; junction bases unmatched: 1. This CDR3 has 12 amino acids. CDR1 is DFQATT, CDR2 SNEGSKA, per germline (reference sequence). DNA of the CDR3: TGCAGTGCTAGCGACAGGGGGGAGACCCAGTACTTC. Protein product: CSASDRGETQYF.

The gene calls are TRBV15 and TRBJ1-2; possible D gene TRBD1, 5 bases. The germline CDR1 and CDR2 sequences are LNHNV and YYDKDF (reference sequence). The V and J ends lost 1 base and 10 bases respectively, with 16 bases between them. CDR3 length: 14 amino acids. The CDR3, as DNA: TGTGCCACCAGCAGAGTGGTCGAGGGGAATGACTACACCTTC. Its protein is CATSRVVEGNDYTF.

This clonotype came up a few times. CDR3 loop: CASSPPREEIYSRANTQYF. For the CDR3, the DNA is TGTGCCAGCAGCCCTCCCAGGGAGGAAATTTATAGCAGGGCTAATACGCAGTATTTT. The gene calls are TRBV4-2 and TRBJ2-3, with a weak D call TRBD2 (6 bases). V lost 4 bases and J 7 bases, leaving 30 bases between the germline ends. The CDR3 consists of 19 residues. Germline V gene sequence: CDR1 LGHNA, CDR2 YNFKEQ.

This clonotype showed up many times. The rearrangement links TRBV5-1 to TRBJ2-2; 13 bases fit TRBD2. This CDR3 contains 18 residues. The junction had 6 bases not matched to a gene; V was cut back by 3 bases and J by 1 base. Germline assignment: CDR1 SGHRS and CDR2 YFSETQ. CDR3 nucleotide sequence: TGCGCCAGCAGCTCACCTCGACTAGCGGGGGGGAACACCGGGGAGCTGTTTTTT. As protein: CASSSPRLAGGNTGELFF.